Presented here are 3 T cell receptor gamma chains from one specimen sequenced in a study of human gamma delta and Vdelta1 T cells (dated 2018 in TCRdb). Libraries were made using PCR. The instrument given in TCRdb is Illumina MiSeq. Public reads were reanalyzed in TCRdb with CATT, and rows carrying the same DNA were merged afterwards. The sample table holds some 3,000 gamma-chain clones, of which roughly 5.4% were seen once. About 13% of the sample lies in the top ten. Sequencing was performed on naive CD27+ Vdelta1 gamma-delta T cells from blood. These TCRs come from a human donor in good health.

This clone was detected only a few times. Possible read error: a much larger clone is one base away. This sequence joins TRGV2 and TRGJ1 or TRGJ2. This CDR3 is built from 13 residues. Per germline, CDR1 EGSNGY and CDR2 YDSYNSKV. V was pared by 3 bases and J by 10 bases, with 12 bases of the junction left unmatched. This CDR3 reads CATWDRRLYKKLF. As DNA, the CDR3 is TGTGCCACCTGGGACAGGCGACTTTACAAGAAACTCTTT.

Points on this clone: The protein TCRdb lists belongs to a much larger clone and differs from this DNA's translation at residue 3, which points to a read error; the protein shown is made from the DNA. The V and J genes are TRGV9 and TRGJ1 or TRGJ2. This CDR3 has 12 amino acids. Germline CDR1 reads GITISATS; CDR2 reads ISYDGTV (reference sequence). CDR3 loop: CAVWEAYYKKLF. The CDR3 DNA reads TGTGCCGTGTGGGAGGCATATTATAAGAAACTCTTT.

This clone is labeled medium-sized. The chain joins TRGV8 to TRGJ1 or TRGJ2. The V gene's germline CDR1 is VENAVY and CDR2 YDSYNSRV. The CDR3 loop spans 13 amino acids. V trimming: 6 bases; J trimming: 4 bases; junction bases outside the gene matches: 9. As DNA, the CDR3 is TGTGCCACCTGGACTAGCGGGTATTATAAGAAACTCTTT. Amino acid sequence: CATWTSGYYKKLF.